This passage covers 28 T cell receptor beta chains from one sample sequenced in a study of shared clonotypes between healthy human individuals. TCRdb keeps only in-frame clones here, not all; method: immunoSEQ multiplex PCR. The table includes some 1.4 million clones, around 97% detected once. Input material: naive CD4+ T cells sorted from blood. Subset reported: CD45RA+ positively selected. The receptors originated from a man between 25 and 39 years old in good health.

The count of this clone is one. The chain has TRBV10-3 and TRBJ2-7; 9 nucleotides align to TRBD1. With 0 bases clipped from V and 5 bases from J, the junction kept 5 bases outside the gene matches. The CDR3 has 15 amino acids. CDR1 is ENHRY and CDR2 is SYGVKD in the germline V gene. The CDR3 protein is CAISESGDRVHEQYF. The CDR3 DNA is TGTGCCATCAGTGAGTCGGGGGACAGGGTCCACGAGCAGTACTTC.

As concerns this clone: Other DNA sequences in the sample encode the same CDR3. V usage is TRBV18 and J usage is TRBJ2-3; D not certain. The CDR3 consists of 12 residues. V lost 5 bases, J lost 0 bases, and 3 bases lay in between. Germline V gene lookup returns CDR1 KGHSH and CDR2 LQKENI. CDR3 DNA: TGTGCCAGCTCATTGAGCACAGATACGCAGTATTTT. This translates into CASSLSTDTQYF.

This clone was seen only once. Other DNA sequences in this sample translate to the same CDR3. This sequence joins TRBV5-1 and TRBJ2-3; D is perhaps TRBD1 (6 bases). Germline V CDR1 and CDR2: SGHRS, YFSETQ. The V and J ends lost 7 bases and 2 bases respectively, with 11 bases between them. CDR3 length: 13 residues. The CDR3 loop is CASSGVPTDTQYF. For the CDR3, the DNA is TGCGCCAGCTCAGGGGTCCCCACAGATACGCAGTATTTT. The complete variable domain, with remaining parts taken from reference TRBV5-1 and TRBJ2-3, reads KAGVTQTPRYLIKTRGQQVTLSCSPISGHRSVSWYQQTPGQGLQFLFEYFSETQRNKGNFPGRFSGRQFSNSRSEMNVSTLELGDSALYLCASSGVPTDTQYFGPGTRLTVL.

CDR3 coding DNA: TGTGCCAGCTCACCCAGGGACACGCTGCCCGAGGCCGACACTGAAGCTTTCTTT. Residues: CASSPRDTLPEADTEAFF. The chain joins TRBV18 to TRBJ1-1, with D maybe TRBD1 (6 bases). The germline V and J ends were trimmed by 3 bases and 3 bases, with 23 bases remaining between them. The CDR3 loop spans 18 amino acids. The germline V gene has CDR1 KGHSH and CDR2 LQKENI.

Here the CDR3 reads CASSQDRLGLAGEPDTQYF. Written as DNA, the CDR3 is TGCGCCAGCAGCCAAGACCGGCTCGGACTAGCGGGAGAACCAGATACGCAGTATTTT. This chain connects TRBV4-3 to TRBJ2-3; 13 bases align to TRBD2. CDR3 length equals 19 residues. With 0 bases clipped from V and 4 bases from J, the junction kept 10 bases outside the gene matches. Germline V gene lookup returns CDR1 LGHNA and CDR2 YSLEER.

The chain has TRBV5-1 and TRBJ1-4; 9 bases map to TRBD1. V was clipped by 5 bases and J by 5 bases; unmatched bases: 4. Germline lookup yields CDR1 SGHRS and CDR2 YFSETQ. This CDR3 is 14 amino acids long. The CDR3 spells CASRDRGVNEKLFF. The CDR3 DNA is TGCGCCAGCAGGGACAGGGGAGTAAATGAAAAACTGTTTTTT.

This clone has more than one count but fewer than ten. The chain carries TRBV5-4 and TRBJ1-4; D is undetermined. Trimming left V 3 bases short and J 0 bases short, with 6 bases between. This CDR3 has 14 residues. The germline V gene has CDR1 SGHNT and CDR2 YYREEE (reference sequence). This CDR3 reads CASSWGSTNEKLFF. The CDR3 coding sequence is TGTGCCAGCAGCTGGGGTTCAACTAATGAAAAACTGTTTTTT.

This chain connects TRBV4-3 to TRBJ2-7, with 8 bases lining up with TRBD2. The germline gives CDR1 LGHNA, CDR2 YSLEER. The J segment lost 2 bases and the V segment lost 0 bases, leaving 6 bases of the junction unmatched. The CDR3 is made up of 16 amino acids. The chain's CDR3 is CASSQDTGGVAYEQYF. The CDR3 DNA sequence: TGCGCCAGCAGCCAAGATACCGGGGGGGTTGCCTACGAGCAGTACTTC.

The chain links TRBV7-6 to TRBJ2-7; 9 bases align to TRBD2. The germline V gene encodes CDR1 SGHVS and CDR2 FNYEAQ. The V and J ends lost 2 bases and 4 bases, in that order; junction bases with no gene match: 12. The CDR3 sequence is 17 residues long. The CDR3 region is CASSLSGSGSMVYEQYF. As DNA, the CDR3 is TGTGCCAGCAGCTTATCCGGTAGCGGGAGTATGGTGTACGAGCAGTACTTC.

The rearrangement links TRBV19 to TRBJ2-7; 12 nucleotides agree with TRBD1. The CDR3 has 16 amino acids. V gave up 3 bases and J gave up 7 bases; unmatched junction bases: 10. Germline values: CDR1 LNHDA, CDR2 SQIVND (reference sequence). CDR3 bases: TGTGCCAGTAGTATCCAACCGGGACAGGGGGCCGGGGAGCAGTACTTC. Amino acids: CASSIQPGQGAGEQYF. The full variable domain, in which reference TRBV19 and TRBJ2-7 provide the parts outside the CDR3, is DGGITQSPKYLFRKEGQNVTLSCEQNLNHDAMYWYRQDPGQGLRLIYYSQIVNDFQKGDIAEGYSVSREKKESFPLTVTSAQKNPTAFYLCASSIQPGQGAGEQYFGPGTRLTVT.

In regard to this clone: This same CDR3 is encoded by further DNA sequences in the sample. V gene TRBV5-1 combines with J gene TRBJ2-1; 10 bases match TRBD2. V was pared by 4 bases and J by 1 base, with 2 bases of the junction left unmatched. The CDR3 consists of 15 residues. Germline V gene data show CDR1 as SGHRS and CDR2 as YFSETQ. The CDR3 coding sequence is TGCGCCAGCAGCCGGACTAGCGGTTCCTACAATGAGCAGTTCTTC. Amino acids: CASSRTSGSYNEQFF.

This chain joins TRBV2 and TRBJ2-1; TRBD2 might be the D (6 bases). Germline V gives CDR1 SNHLY, CDR2 FYNNEI. CDR3 length: 14 residues. The V end lost 7 bases, the J end lost 4 bases, and 14 bases lay between the germline ends. The CDR3 loop is CASTISGPYNEQFF. The CDR3 nucleotides are TGTGCCAGCACCATAAGCGGGCCTTACAATGAGCAGTTCTTC. Using reference TRBV2 and TRBJ2-1 for the parts outside the CDR3, the full variable domain is EPEVTQTPSHQVTQMGQEVILRCVPISNHLYFYWYRQILGQKVEFLVSFYNNEISEKSEIFDDQFSVERPDGSNFTLKIRSTKLEDSAMYFCASTISGPYNEQFFGPGTRLTVL.

The chain employs TRBV6-5 and TRBJ2-1, with 7 bases fitting TRBD1. The germline V gene has CDR1 MNHEY and CDR2 SVGAGI. V was clipped by 5 bases and J by 7 bases; unmatched bases: 2. This CDR3 is 12 amino acids long. The CDR3 region is CASSKQGNEQFF. The CDR3 nucleotides read TGTGCCAGCAGTAAACAGGGGAATGAGCAGTTCTTC.

The rearrangement uses TRBV2 and TRBJ2-7, with TRBD1 matching 10 bases. Trimming at V came to 5 bases and at J to 5 bases, leaving 6 bases not matched to a gene. This CDR3 has 14 residues. From germline, CDR1 is SNHLY and CDR2 FYNNEI. The DNA of the CDR3 is TGTGCCAGCAGTCCCGGGACAGGGGTCCACGAGCAGTACTTC. This sequence encodes CASSPGTGVHEQYF.

V is TRBV6-6 and J is TRBJ2-7; the match to TRBD2 covers 8 bases. The CDR3 contains 14 residues. CDR1 and CDR2 from the germline V gene are MNHNY and SVGAGI (reference sequence). V gave up 7 bases and J gave up 4 bases; unmatched junction bases: 9. CDR3: CASTSVGGRYEQYF. DNA of the CDR3: TGTGCCAGCACTTCAGTGGGCGGGAGGTACGAGCAGTACTTC.

V and J are TRBV7-8 and TRBJ2-1, with TRBD2 matching over 8 bases. Germline CDR1 and CDR2: SGHVS and FQNEAQ. CDR3 length: 18 amino acids. V was pared by 5 bases and J by 2 bases, with 14 bases of the junction left unmatched. CDR3 sequence reads: CASSTRGVGVNPYNEQFF. Here the CDR3 DNA reads TGTGCCAGCAGCACGCGGGGGGTGGGCGTAAACCCCTACAATGAGCAGTTCTTC.

This sequence joins TRBV30 and TRBJ2-1; tentative D call: TRBD2 (7 bases). CDR3 length: 15 residues. Trimming pared 0 bases from V and 9 bases from J, leaving 18 bases between. From germline, CDR1 is GTSNPN and CDR2 SVGIG (reference sequence). The CDR3 spells CAWSVLGGSRGEQFF. For the CDR3, the DNA is TGTGCCTGGAGTGTTCTTGGCGGGAGCAGGGGTGAGCAGTTCTTC.

The chain joins TRBV10-3 to TRBJ2-1; D uncertain. The CDR3 runs to 16 residues. V was shortened by 7 bases and J by 0 bases, with 16 bases between the two germline ends. Germline assignment: CDR1 ENHRY and CDR2 SYGVKD. This CDR3 reads CAITTGRPSSYNEQFF. The CDR3 DNA sequence: TGTGCCATCACCACGGGCCGCCCGAGCTCCTACAATGAGCAGTTCTTC.

The V gene is TRBV15, the J gene TRBJ2-3, with D possibly TRBD2 on 5 matching bases. There are 13 residues in the CDR3. Germline V CDR1 and CDR2: LNHNV, YYDKDF (reference sequence). V gave up 3 bases and J gave up 3 bases, with 7 bases separating them. Here the CDR3 reads CATSSGETDTQYF. The CDR3 nucleotides are TGTGCCACCAGCAGTGGGGAGACAGATACGCAGTATTTT.

This clone was recorded only once. The rearrangement joins TRBV5-1 to TRBJ2-1; 9 bases line up with TRBD2. The V and J ends lost 2 bases and 8 bases, in that order; junction bases with no gene match: 5. CDR1 and CDR2 (germline): SGHRS, YFSETQ. CDR3 length: 14 residues. The CDR3 region has the DNA TGCGCCAGCAGCTTTTGGGCTAGCGGGGATGAGCAGTTCTTC. Its translation: CASSFWASGDEQFF.

This clone was counted once. The sample contains more than one DNA sequence encoding this CDR3. This chain's CDR3 is CASSLYGETQYF. CDR3 in DNA: TGTGCCAGCAGCTTGTATGGAGAGACCCAGTACTTC. The gene calls are TRBV5-6 and TRBJ2-5; D ambiguous. V was trimmed by 1 base and J by 4 bases, leaving 5 bases between them. The CDR3 sequence is 12 residues long. Germline-derived CDR1 and CDR2 are SGHDT and YYEEEE.

The V and J genes are TRBV5-1 and TRBJ2-1; TRBD2 agrees at 11 bases. The CDR3 has 18 residues. The ends lost 0 bases at V and 6 bases at J; junction bases unmatched: 11. The V gene's germline CDR1 is SGHRS and CDR2 YFSETQ. DNA for the CDR3: TGCGCCAGCAGCTTGGTGTCTAGCGGGAGGACAGGGCGCAATGAGCAGTTCTTC. This codes for CASSLVSSGRTGRNEQFF.

The chain carries TRBV7-2 and TRBJ2-4; D unclear. V was shortened by 1 base and J by 6 bases, with 7 bases between the two germline ends. The CDR3 loop spans 13 amino acids. The V gene's germline CDR1 is SGHTA and CDR2 FQGNSA. The CDR3 region is CASSLGPPNIQYF. CDR3 in DNA: TGTGCCAGCAGCTTAGGCCCGCCAAACATTCAGTACTTC.

Concerning this clone itself: Other DNA sequences in this sample translate to the same CDR3. The chain recombines TRBV10-3 with TRBJ2-1; 7 bases line up with TRBD2. This CDR3 contains 17 residues. The V gene's germline CDR1 is ENHRY and CDR2 SYGVKD. After removal of 0 bases from V and 0 bases from J, the junction contained 5 bases not matched to a gene. The CDR3 DNA reads TGTGCCATCAGTGAGTCGGTAGCGGGCAGCTCCTACAATGAGCAGTTCTTC. Protein sequence: CAISESVAGSSYNEQFF.

V and J are TRBV2 and TRBJ2-3, with D perhaps TRBD2 (6 bases). From germline, CDR1 is SNHLY and CDR2 FYNNEI. This CDR3 has 15 amino acids. Trimming cost V 4 bases and J 2 bases, with 13 bases left between them. CDR3 bases: TGTGCCAGCAGTGGGGTCGGAGGGTCCACAGATACGCAGTATTTT. Amino acids: CASSGVGGSTDTQYF.

This chain uses TRBV5-1 with TRBJ2-3, with 9 bases fitting TRBD1. Germline V gene sequence: CDR1 SGHRS, CDR2 YFSETQ. The CDR3 contains 18 residues. Unmatched junction bases numbered 12, after V lost 3 bases and J lost 1 base. This CDR3 reads CASSSGTGPSRRTDTQYF. The CDR3 nucleotides read TGCGCCAGCAGCTCCGGGACAGGGCCATCGCGACGCACAGATACGCAGTATTTT.

The chain is built from TRBV10-1 and TRBJ2-3, with D tentatively TRBD1 (6 bases). This CDR3 has 15 residues. V lost 2 bases to trimming and J lost 3 bases, with 12 bases between them. CDR1 and CDR2 from the germline V gene are WNHNN and SYGVQD (reference sequence). The CDR3 nucleotides read TGCGCCAGCAGTGAGGCGCAGGGGCTGACAGATACGCAGTATTTT. Amino acid sequence: CASSEAQGLTDTQYF.

The rearrangement links TRBV7-9 to TRBJ2-5; D tentatively reads TRBD1 or TRBD2 (5 bases each). V was trimmed by 5 bases and J by 3 bases, leaving 16 bases between them. CDR1 and CDR2 from the germline V gene are SEHNR and FQNEAQ (reference sequence). This CDR3 contains 15 residues. Here the CDR3 reads CASSPVLQGEETQYF. In nucleotides, the CDR3 is TGTGCCAGCAGCCCCGTTTTGCAGGGAGAAGAGACCCAGTACTTC.